This TCR beta chain was sequenced in a study of regulatory T cells in long-lasting Graves disease. Findings and limits, study-wide: Persistent disease preferred TRBV28, TRBJ1-2 and TRBJ2-5; new disease, TRBV20-1 and TRBJ2-1.

The CDR3 covers 13 residues. V dropped 3 bases and J dropped 3 bases, with 8 bases sitting between them. CDR1 is MDHEN and CDR2 is SYDVKM in the germline V gene. The sample's time point: persistent/refractory GD, antithyroid drugs over 5 years with positive TRAb. Isolated PBMC RNA provided the starting material for the TCR library. Patients were from an endocrinology department in Xi'an, China. Sequencing libraries for TCR beta were prepared with iRepertoire HTBI primers and Arm-PCR of CDR3 regions. TCRdb ran MiXCR on the multiplex PCR reads and lists one entry per CDR3 protein. This table holds around 460,000 distinct CDR3 sequences, 20% to 25% found once. This clonotype was found many times. The antigen is unknown.

This chain links TRBV28 with TRBJ1-1; no reliable D call. The specimen was peripheral blood mononuclear cells (PBMCs), collected when the disease was refractory, from a patient treated with antithyroid drugs. The receptor's source is a female donor with Graves disease. CDR3 coding DNA: TGTGCCAGCAGTTTTCCACGCCACACTGAAGCTTTCTTT. The encoded protein is CASSFPRHTEAFF.